The text below deals with one TCR beta chain. The CDR3 loop spans 14 amino acids. The V end lost 4 bases, the J end lost 2 bases, and 9 bases lay between the germline ends. The germline gives CDR1 SNHLY, CDR2 FYNNEI. The data were taken from a study of blood T cell repertoires in COVID-19. As handled by the study authors: Estimated nucleated cell counts came from reference gene primer amplification. Clones were read by immunoSEQ multiplex PCR, and TCRdb kept only the in-frame ones, dropping some. That table supplies the V and J calls and clone size; D and trimming were determined from the DNA. Among some 200,000 clones listed, roughly 76% were seen once. The Seattle patients, enrolled during active infection, were followed longitudinally.

V usage is TRBV2 and J usage is TRBJ1-5, with D perhaps TRBD1 (5 bases). Source material: peripheral blood. This receptor was taken from a woman aged 40 to 50 with COVID-19, enrolled during active disease. The CDR3 sequence is CASSVGRGNQPQHF. CDR3 bases: TGTGCCAGCAGTGTTGGCAGGGGCAATCAGCCCCAGCATTTT.